A selection of T cell receptor beta chains follows, all from one sample in a study of response to subunit inactivated influenza vaccine. A single record per CDR3 protein comes from TCRdb applying MiXCR to the RT-PCR reads. This sample carries 800,000 or so distinct CDR3 sequences, 21% of them seen once, and the ten largest clones take roughly 10%. The material sequenced was PBMCs from blood, taken about 5 days after vaccination. These receptors were obtained from a man aged 45-65 years who received an inactivated influenza vaccine. Each CDR3 is given with its conserved first and last residue. The D gene is left open where the match is weak. Rows give clone size only sometimes, using once, few, many, or a class for an expanded clone.

TRBD1	TRBV6-2/TRBV6-3	TRBJ2-7	NA	CASSYWTGPYEQYF	TGTGCCAGCAGTTACTGGACAGGACCCTACGAGCAGTACTTC
NA	TRBV20-1	TRBJ2-7	few	CSARLRGASYEQYF	TGCAGTGCTAGACTCCGGGGCGCCTCCTACGAGCAGTACTTC
NA	TRBV7-9	TRBJ1-6	NA	CASSQDRFIMDSPLHF	TGTGCCAGCAGTCAGGACCGCTTCATAATGGATTCACCCCTCCACTTT
TRBD1	TRBV12-3/TRBV12-4	TRBJ1-2	NA	CASSPTRQGGYTF	TGTGCCAGCAGTCCCACCCGACAGGGTGGCTACACCTTC
NA	TRBV7-9	TRBJ1-1	NA	CASSADTYTEAFF	TGTGCCAGCAGCGCGGACACCTACACTGAAGCTTTCTTT
TRBD2	TRBV3-1	TRBJ2-7	NA	CASSQDTSGTLSYEQYF	TGTGCCAGCAGCCAAGATACCAGCGGGACGCTATCCTACGAGCAGTACTTC
NA	TRBV4-2	TRBJ2-5	NA	CARAPAFRGETQYF	TGTGCCCGCGCACCGGCCTTCCGAGGGGAGACCCAGTACTTC
NA	TRBV9	TRBJ2-5	NA	CASSVAHGYGAETQYF	TGTGCCAGCAGCGTAGCTCACGGGTACGGCGCGGAGACCCAGTACTTC
TRBD1	TRBV12-3/TRBV12-4	TRBJ2-1	NA	CASSFGTGGNNEQFF	TGTGCCAGCAGTTTTGGGACAGGGGGAAACAATGAGCAGTTCTTC
NA	TRBV7-2	TRBJ1-1	few	CASRGPQVGNTEAFF	TGTGCCAGCCGAGGACCTCAGGTCGGGAACACTGAAGCTTTCTTT
TRBD1	TRBV7-9	TRBJ2-3	few	CASSSRRDRVDTQYF	TGTGCCAGCAGCTCCCGCCGGGACAGGGTGGATACGCAGTATTTT
NA	TRBV4-1	TRBJ1-2	many	CASSQALTGFYGYTF	TGCGCCAGCAGCCAAGCCCTTACAGGGTTCTATGGCTACACCTTC
NA	TRBV2	TRBJ2-3	NA	CASSRGIRTDTQYF	TGTGCCAGCAGTCGGGGGATCCGCACAGATACGCAGTATTTT
NA	TRBV7-2	TRBJ1-2	few	CASSYRAYGYTF	TGTGCCAGCAGCTATCGGGCGTATGGCTACACCTTC
TRBD2	TRBV5-1	TRBJ2-7	NA	CASRVALAGFNEQYF	TGCGCCAGCAGGGTAGCCTTAGCGGGCTTCAACGAGCAGTACTTC
NA	TRBV20-1	TRBJ2-5	NA	CSASLRARGETQYF	TGCAGTGCTAGTCTGCGGGCGCGGGGAGAGACCCAGTACTTC
NA	TRBV7-2	TRBJ2-7	NA	CASSLGWATYEQYF	TGTGCCAGCAGCTTAGGCTGGGCCACCTACGAGCAGTACTTC
NA	TRBV27	TRBJ2-1	few	CASRNFGGYNEQFF	TGTGCCAGCAGAAATTTCGGCGGCTACAATGAGCAGTTCTTC
NA	TRBV11-2	TRBJ2-5	NA	CASSLDSGLLRQETQYF	TGTGCCAGCAGCTTAGACAGCGGGTTATTGAGGCAAGAGACCCAGTACTTC
NA	TRBV10-2	TRBJ2-3	few	CASGADADTQYF	TGCGCCAGCGGGGCGGACGCAGATACGCAGTATTTT
TRBD1	TRBV10-3	TRBJ2-2	NA	CAIEGQRNTGELFF	TGTGCCATCGAGGGACAGAGGAACACCGGGGAGCTGTTTTTT